These T cell receptor beta chains were read from a single sample in a study of CD4 T cells in relation to SARS-CoV-2 and coronaviruses. These TCRs' antigens remain unknown. Repertoires were generated with immunoSEQ multiplex PCR, while TCRdb's copy carries only in-frame clones and drops some. Of 30,000 to 40,000 clones listed, 60% to 85% are singletons. Sample: memory CD4+ T cells from PBMCs, cultured in vitro. The receptors here all came from an adult with COVID-19. Both conserved end residues are part of each CDR3. The D gene is left open where the match is weak. Some rows have no size entry. The others give once, few or many, or a class for an expanded clone.

v_call: TRBV28; j_call: TRBJ2-7; clone_size: NA; d_call: TRBD1; cdr3_nt: TGTGCCAGCAGCCCCACGGGACAGGAGGCCTACGAGCAGTACTTC; cdr3_aa: CASSPTGQEAYEQYF
v_call: TRBV5-1; j_call: TRBJ2-3; clone_size: NA; d_call: TRBD2; cdr3_nt: TGCGCCAGCAGCTTGGACGGGGGCGGGGGGTCTAGCACAGATACGCAGTATTTT; cdr3_aa: CASSLDGGGGSSTDTQYF
v_call: TRBV7-2; j_call: TRBJ2-3; clone_size: once; d_call: TRBD1; cdr3_nt: TGTGCCAGCAGTATCAGGGGGATTAGCACAGATACGCAGTATTTT; cdr3_aa: CASSIRGISTDTQYF
v_call: TRBV4-1; j_call: TRBJ2-7; clone_size: NA; d_call: NA; cdr3_nt: TGCGCCAGCAGCCCTCGGGTAGGAGATGTTTGGGCTCCCTCCTTCTTC; cdr3_aa: CASSPRVGDVWAPSFF
v_call: TRBV10-3; j_call: TRBJ1-1; clone_size: NA; d_call: TRBD1; cdr3_nt: TGTGCCATCAGAGTGACAGGGACGGGCACTGAAGCTTTCTTT; cdr3_aa: CAIRVTGTGTEAFF
v_call: TRBV5-1; j_call: TRBJ2-2; clone_size: NA; d_call: NA; cdr3_nt: TGCGCCAGCAGCCGCGAGGTGAACACCGGGGAGCTGTTTTTT; cdr3_aa: CASSREVNTGELFF
v_call: TRBV7-9; j_call: TRBJ1-4; clone_size: NA; d_call: NA; cdr3_nt: TGTGCCAGCAGCCAGGACAACTCTGGTGAAAAACTGTTTTTT; cdr3_aa: CASSQDNSGEKLFF
v_call: TRBV7-9; j_call: TRBJ2-5; clone_size: NA; d_call: TRBD1; cdr3_nt: TGTGCCAGCAGCTTAATAACAGGGGGGATTGGCGAGACCCAGTACTTC; cdr3_aa: CASSLITGGIGETQYF
v_call: TRBV2; j_call: TRBJ1-6; clone_size: few; d_call: TRBD1; cdr3_nt: TGTGCCAGCAACATGGACAGGTTTAATTCACCCCTCCACTTT; cdr3_aa: CASNMDRFNSPLHF
v_call: TRBV5-1; j_call: TRBJ2-7; clone_size: few; d_call: NA; cdr3_nt: TGCGCCAGCAGCAGCTACCGGGACCGGTCCCCCTACGAGCAGTACTTC; cdr3_aa: CASSSYRDRSPYEQYF
v_call: TRBV7-2; j_call: TRBJ2-7; clone_size: NA; d_call: TRBD1; cdr3_nt: TGTGCCAGCAGCCCACAGGGGTCGACGATTTACGAGCAGTACTTC; cdr3_aa: CASSPQGSTIYEQYF
v_call: TRBV19; j_call: TRBJ1-6; clone_size: NA; d_call: TRBD1; cdr3_nt: TGTGCCAGTAGTAAAGGGACAGGGGGCTCTAATTCACCCCTCCACTTT; cdr3_aa: CASSKGTGGSNSPLHF
v_call: TRBV7-6; j_call: TRBJ2-7; clone_size: NA; d_call: NA; cdr3_nt: TGTGCCAGCAGCGAACGAGGGGCTCCTGGCGTGACCTACGAGCAGTACTTC; cdr3_aa: CASSERGAPGVTYEQYF
v_call: TRBV29-1; j_call: TRBJ2-1; clone_size: NA; d_call: TRBD2; cdr3_nt: TGCAGCGGTTATAGAGCGGGAGGGGGAGAGCAGTTCTTC; cdr3_aa: CSGYRAGGGEQFF
v_call: TRBV10-3; j_call: TRBJ1-2; clone_size: NA; d_call: NA; cdr3_nt: TGTGCCATCAGTGAAGTAGGGGACTATGGCTACACCTTC; cdr3_aa: CAISEVGDYGYTF
v_call: TRBV9; j_call: TRBJ2-5; clone_size: NA; d_call: TRBD1; cdr3_nt: TGTGCCAGCAGCGCAACGACAGGGTCTGCGGAGACCCAGTACTTC; cdr3_aa: CASSATTGSAETQYF
v_call: TRBV5-1; j_call: TRBJ2-7; clone_size: NA; d_call: TRBD2; cdr3_nt: TGCGCCAGCAGCACGGGACTAGCGGGAGCTGGAACCTACGAGCAGTACTTC; cdr3_aa: CASSTGLAGAGTYEQYF
v_call: TRBV12-3/TRBV12-4; j_call: TRBJ2-1; clone_size: NA; d_call: NA; cdr3_nt: TGTGCCAGCAGTACAAGTGAGGATGAGCAGTTCTTC; cdr3_aa: CASSTSEDEQFF
v_call: TRBV30; j_call: TRBJ2-1; clone_size: NA; d_call: NA; cdr3_nt: TGTGCCTGCAGGCTTCTTCGCTCCTACAATGAGCAGTTCTTC; cdr3_aa: CACRLLRSYNEQFF
v_call: TRBV30; j_call: TRBJ1-5; clone_size: NA; d_call: NA; cdr3_nt: TGTGCCTGGAGTGTTATGTTCGGTGATCAGCCCCAGCATTTT; cdr3_aa: CAWSVMFGDQPQHF
v_call: TRBV27; j_call: TRBJ1-4; clone_size: NA; d_call: NA; cdr3_nt: TGTGCCAGCAGTTTTTTCGGGGGAAAACTGTTTTTT; cdr3_aa: CASSFFGGKLFF
v_call: TRBV7-8; j_call: TRBJ1-5; clone_size: NA; d_call: TRBD1; cdr3_nt: TGTGCCAGCAGCCAAGGCGACAGGGTTTCGGGCGAGCCTCAGCCCCAGCATTTT; cdr3_aa: CASSQGDRVSGEPQPQHF
v_call: TRBV6-2/TRBV6-3; j_call: TRBJ2-7; clone_size: few; d_call: NA; cdr3_nt: TGTGCCAGCAGGTACAGGGTCTCCTACGAGCAGTACTTC; cdr3_aa: CASRYRVSYEQYF
v_call: TRBV7-9; j_call: TRBJ2-5; clone_size: NA; d_call: NA; cdr3_nt: TGTGCCAGCAGCTTGGCGAGAATCGAGACCCAGTACTTC; cdr3_aa: CASSLARIETQYF
v_call: TRBV7-9; j_call: TRBJ2-2; clone_size: few; d_call: NA; cdr3_nt: TGTGCCAGCAGCTGGAGTTTAGGGGTCGGGGAGCTGTTTTTT; cdr3_aa: CASSWSLGVGELFF
v_call: TRBV4-3; j_call: TRBJ1-6; clone_size: NA; d_call: NA; cdr3_nt: TGCGCCAGCGGCCAGGATCAGCTAAGGAGATCACCCCTCCACTTT; cdr3_aa: CASGQDQLRRSPLHF
v_call: TRBV3-1/TRBV3-2; j_call: TRBJ1-5; clone_size: few; d_call: NA; cdr3_nt: TGTGCCAGCAGCCAAGAATCGCCAGGGATGGGTCAGCCCCAGCATTTT; cdr3_aa: CASSQESPGMGQPQHF
v_call: TRBV27; j_call: TRBJ2-7; clone_size: once; d_call: NA; cdr3_nt: TGTGCCAGCAGTTTAGGGGGTAGCGCCTACGAGCAGTACTTC; cdr3_aa: CASSLGGSAYEQYF
v_call: TRBV15; j_call: TRBJ2-3; clone_size: NA; d_call: TRBD2; cdr3_nt: TGTGCCACCAGCAGGGGGGACAGTTCTAGCGGGGTTGAAGTAGATACGCAGTATTTT; cdr3_aa: CATSRGDSSSGVEVDTQYF
v_call: TRBV7-8; j_call: TRBJ2-5; clone_size: once; d_call: TRBD2; cdr3_nt: TGTGCCAGCAGCACTAGCGGGAGGGCCTACCGGACCCAGTACTTC; cdr3_aa: CASSTSGRAYRTQYF
v_call: TRBV4-1; j_call: TRBJ2-5; clone_size: NA; d_call: TRBD1; cdr3_nt: TGCGCCAGCAGCCGAAATACAGGGGGCAGAGGAGAGACCCAGTACTTC; cdr3_aa: CASSRNTGGRGETQYF
v_call: TRBV25-1; j_call: TRBJ2-1; clone_size: NA; d_call: NA; cdr3_nt: TGTGCCAGCAGCTTCGGGACAACCTCCTACAATGAGCAGTTCTTC; cdr3_aa: CASSFGTTSYNEQFF
v_call: TRBV11-2; j_call: TRBJ2-7; clone_size: NA; d_call: TRBD1; cdr3_nt: TGTGCCAGCAGCATAGAGGGGGGGACAGGGAGTACGGAGCAGTACTTC; cdr3_aa: CASSIEGGTGSTEQYF
v_call: TRBV4-2; j_call: TRBJ2-7; clone_size: once; d_call: TRBD2; cdr3_nt: TGTGCCAGCAGCCAAGATCTAGCGGGAAGCTCCTACGAGCAGTACTTC; cdr3_aa: CASSQDLAGSSYEQYF
v_call: TRBV25-1; j_call: TRBJ2-6; clone_size: NA; d_call: NA; cdr3_nt: TGTGCCAGCAGTGCGAAGGACAACTACTCTGGGGCCAACGTCCTGACTTTC; cdr3_aa: CASSAKDNYSGANVLTF
v_call: TRBV9; j_call: TRBJ2-7; clone_size: NA; d_call: NA; cdr3_nt: TGTGCCAGCAGCGTAGGGGGGGTGGACTACGAGCAGTACTTC; cdr3_aa: CASSVGGVDYEQYF
v_call: TRBV3-1/TRBV3-2; j_call: TRBJ1-3; clone_size: few; d_call: NA; cdr3_nt: TGTGCCAGCGGAAAGGGCTCTGGAAACACCATATATTTT; cdr3_aa: CASGKGSGNTIYF
v_call: TRBV6-5; j_call: TRBJ2-1; clone_size: NA; d_call: NA; cdr3_nt: TGTGCCAGCACCCGATTACGGGGGAACAATGAGCAGTTCTTC; cdr3_aa: CASTRLRGNNEQFF
v_call: TRBV25-1; j_call: TRBJ1-6; clone_size: NA; d_call: TRBD1; cdr3_nt: TGTGCCTCAGCCTCCAGGACAGGGAATAATTCACCCCTCCACTTT; cdr3_aa: CASASRTGNNSPLHF
v_call: TRBV29-1; j_call: TRBJ2-1; clone_size: NA; d_call: NA; cdr3_nt: TGCAGCGTTGCCGCTAGCCAAGCCTACAATGAGCAGTTCTTC; cdr3_aa: CSVAASQAYNEQFF
v_call: TRBV10-3; j_call: TRBJ1-2; clone_size: NA; d_call: NA; cdr3_nt: TGTGCCATCAGTGAAGGTGGGACAAGTAACTATGGCTACACCTTC; cdr3_aa: CAISEGGTSNYGYTF
v_call: TRBV10-3; j_call: TRBJ2-3; clone_size: NA; d_call: TRBD2; cdr3_nt: TGTGCCATCAGTGAACTTTTCGATGGGACTAGCGAATTGGAGGTGGTCACAGATACGCAGTATTTT; cdr3_aa: CAISELFDGTSELEVVTDTQYF
v_call: TRBV5-1; j_call: TRBJ1-5; clone_size: NA; d_call: NA; cdr3_nt: TGCGCCAGCAGCTTGATTTGTGAGACACATCCTAATTATAGCAATCAGCCCCAGCATTTT; cdr3_aa: CASSLICETHPNYSNQPQHF
v_call: TRBV7-7; j_call: TRBJ2-1; clone_size: NA; d_call: NA; cdr3_nt: TGTGCCAGCAGCTTAGGGGATCGAAAGGGCTCCTACAATGAGCAGTTCTTC; cdr3_aa: CASSLGDRKGSYNEQFF
v_call: TRBV27; j_call: TRBJ2-1; clone_size: NA; d_call: NA; cdr3_nt: TGTGCCAGCAGTTTATTACAGGGGCGGGGAACTCGATTATACAATGAGCAGTTCTTC; cdr3_aa: CASSLLQGRGTRLYNEQFF
v_call: TRBV30; j_call: TRBJ2-3; clone_size: NA; d_call: NA; cdr3_nt: TGTGCCTGGAGTGTCCGGGGCCAGCCGCCCTATTTT; cdr3_aa: CAWSVRGQPPYF